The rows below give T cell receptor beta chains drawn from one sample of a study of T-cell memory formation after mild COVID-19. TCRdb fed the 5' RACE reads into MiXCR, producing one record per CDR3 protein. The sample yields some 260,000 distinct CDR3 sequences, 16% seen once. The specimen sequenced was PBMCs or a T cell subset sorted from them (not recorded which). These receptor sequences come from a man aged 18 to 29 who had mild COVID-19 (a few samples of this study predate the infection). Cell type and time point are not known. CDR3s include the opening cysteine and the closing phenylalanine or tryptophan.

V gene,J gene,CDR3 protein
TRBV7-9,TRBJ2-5,CASSLALQETQYF
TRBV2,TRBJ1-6,CAIRQGYNSPLHF
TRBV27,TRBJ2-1,CASSLLAYNEQFF
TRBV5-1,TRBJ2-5,CASSSTLPGQGYQETQYF
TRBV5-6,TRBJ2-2,CASNTRKGVTGELFF
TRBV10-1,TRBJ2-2,CASSSLTNTGELFF
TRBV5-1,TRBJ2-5,CASTAGTGQETQYF
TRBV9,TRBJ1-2,CASSPPGVYGGYTF
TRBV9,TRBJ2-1,CASSVATENNEQFF
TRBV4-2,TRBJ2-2,CASSELAGTNTGELFF
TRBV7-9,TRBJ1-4,CASAKWEEREKLFF
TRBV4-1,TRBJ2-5,CASSQGGQFQETQYF
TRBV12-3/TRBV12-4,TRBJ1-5,CGSSRDSSNQPQHF
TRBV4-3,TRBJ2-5,CASSQLGRIETQYF
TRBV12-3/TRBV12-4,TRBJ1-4,CASSPRTVGEKLFF
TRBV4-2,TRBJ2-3,CASSQGTGIMVTQYF
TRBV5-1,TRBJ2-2,CASSLVGTANTGELFF
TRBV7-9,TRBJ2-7,CASSLHGGAPYEQYF
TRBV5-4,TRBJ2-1,CASSPRAGGNYNEQFF
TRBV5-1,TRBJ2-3,CASSPGLAESTDTQYF
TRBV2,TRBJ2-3,CASSVEGDADTQYF
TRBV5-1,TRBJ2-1,CASSLAPGANEQFF
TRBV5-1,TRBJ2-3,CASSAGQVVTDTQYF
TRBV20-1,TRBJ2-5,CSAPGGSAQETQYF
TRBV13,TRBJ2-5,CASSRRGLVQYF
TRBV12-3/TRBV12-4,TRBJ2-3,CASSSHRGSYTDTQYF
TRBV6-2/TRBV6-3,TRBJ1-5,CASSRTGTGIHF
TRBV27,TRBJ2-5,CASWEAGGQETQYF
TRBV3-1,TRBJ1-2,CASSQAGTRQAIYGYTF
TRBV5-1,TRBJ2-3,CASSDRGGNTQYF
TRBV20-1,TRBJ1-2,CSAYVPGQGSGYTF
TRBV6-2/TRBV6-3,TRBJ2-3,CASMLDATDTQYF
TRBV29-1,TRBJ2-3,CSVEAGGPDTQYF
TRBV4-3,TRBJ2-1,CASSPWTDNNEQFF
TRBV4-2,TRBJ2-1,CASSQASRGEQFF
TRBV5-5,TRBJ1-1,CASSLDRGSQREAFF
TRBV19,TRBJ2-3,CASSIHGRTDTQYF
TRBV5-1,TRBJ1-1,CASSPGAWGRTEAFF
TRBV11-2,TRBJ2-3,CASSFPSGQADTQYF
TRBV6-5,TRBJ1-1,CASRLLSDREGTEAFF
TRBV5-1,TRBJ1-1,CASSFGAGQGNTEAFF
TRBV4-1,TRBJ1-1,CASSQGQIRQGWTEAFF
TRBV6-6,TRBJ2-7,CASSPPGTGGFEQYF
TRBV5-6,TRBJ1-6,CASSSKEGVGNSPLHF
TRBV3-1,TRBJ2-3,CASSQGPGTDTQYF
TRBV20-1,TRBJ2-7,CSAKAPGGYEQYF
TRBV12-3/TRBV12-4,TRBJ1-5,CASSLDFSPQHF
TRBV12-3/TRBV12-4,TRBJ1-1,CASSPHGQARWSTEAFF
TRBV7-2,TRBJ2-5,CASIAGPQETQYF
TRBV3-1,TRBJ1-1,CASSQVPREAEAFF
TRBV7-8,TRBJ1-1,CASSLGRTANTEAFF